The 3 T cell receptor beta chains reported below all come from one sample, sequenced in a study of glioma-infiltrating T cells. TCR alpha and beta CDR3 regions were amplified from RNA using iRepertoire nested multiplex PCR. Using its own MiXCR run on the multiplex PCR reads, TCRdb lists one record per CDR3 protein. Among about 190,000 distinct CDR3 sequences listed, more than 25% were seen once. Specimen: glioma tissue, nonneoplastic brain tissue, or PBMCs (not recorded which). All receptors come from a human donor with low-grade glioma or glioblastoma, undergoing nonglioma brain surgery, or in good health (not recorded which).

The chain links TRBV29-1 to TRBJ2-2; D might be TRBD1 (5 bases). The germline gives CDR1 SQVTM, CDR2 ANQGSEA. V lost 2 bases to trimming and J lost 1 base, with 11 bases between them. CDR3 length: 15 residues. CDR3 sequence (DNA): TGCAGCGTTGAAAGTGCAGGGAAGAACACCGGGGAGCTGTTTTTT. Translated: CSVESAGKNTGELFF.

This chain uses TRBV24-1 with TRBJ2-2; the D gene is possibly TRBD2 (6 bases). Looked up from germline, CDR1 is KGHDR and CDR2 is SFDVKD. This CDR3 region has 16 residues. V lost 3 bases and J 1 base, leaving 11 bases between the germline ends. DNA for the CDR3: TGTGCCACCAGTGATGCCGGGAGAAAGAACACCGGGGAGCTGTTTTTT. This translates into CATSDAGRKNTGELFF.

V is TRBV20-1 and J is TRBJ1-2; the D gene is possibly TRBD1 (5 bases). Germline-derived CDR1 and CDR2 are DFQATT and SNEGSKA (reference sequence). This CDR3 spans 14 amino acids. Deletions cut 3 bases from V and 4 bases from J, with 15 bases between. The CDR3 region has the DNA TGCAGTGCTAGGGACATGGCAGAAAGCTATGGCTACACCTTC. Residues: CSARDMAESYGYTF.